The source of this TCR beta chain is a study of OX40 agonist ivuxolimab in advanced cancers. The assay was immunoSEQ multiplex PCR, and TCRdb's table has in-frame clones only and misses some. Counted here are 65,000 to 75,000 clones, approximately 90% occurring once; the ten biggest clones make up about 0.6%. The germline gives CDR1 GTSNPN, CDR2 SVGIG (reference sequence). This CDR3 is built from 15 residues. V was cut by 0 bases and J by 0 bases, with 11 bases left in between. The chain employs TRBV30 and TRBJ1-2; D not resolved. The sequence came from an adult with an advanced solid tumor such as melanoma, head and neck, liver or kidney cancer. Specimen: CD4+ or CD8+ T cells sorted from blood, collected in a trial of the OX40 agonist ivuxolimab. The CDR3 DNA follows: TGTGCCTGGAGTGTACTGGGGTCCCCTAACTATGGCTACACCTTC. Translation gives CAWSVLGSPNYGYTF.